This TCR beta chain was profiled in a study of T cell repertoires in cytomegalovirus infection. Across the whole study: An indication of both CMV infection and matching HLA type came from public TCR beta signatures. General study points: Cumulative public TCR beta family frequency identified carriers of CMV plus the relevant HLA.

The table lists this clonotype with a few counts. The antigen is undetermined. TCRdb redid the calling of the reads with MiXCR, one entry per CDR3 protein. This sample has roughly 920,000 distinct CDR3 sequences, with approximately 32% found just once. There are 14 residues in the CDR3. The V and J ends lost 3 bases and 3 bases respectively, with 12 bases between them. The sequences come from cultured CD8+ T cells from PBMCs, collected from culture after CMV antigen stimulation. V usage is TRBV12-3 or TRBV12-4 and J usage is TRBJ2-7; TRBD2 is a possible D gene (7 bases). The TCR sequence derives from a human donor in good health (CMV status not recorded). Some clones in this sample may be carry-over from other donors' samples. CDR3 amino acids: CASSFREGVYEQYF. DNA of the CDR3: TGTGCCAGCAGTTTCAGGGAGGGGGTCTACGAGCAGTACTTC.